Shown below are 14 T cell receptor beta chains from a single sample sequenced in a study of T cell changes during pregnancy in multiple sclerosis. Measured with immunoSEQ multiplex PCR; TCRdb has only the in-frame clones, and not every one. The table includes tens of thousands of clones, around 91% detected once. This specimen was CD8+ T cells from peripheral blood mononuclear cells, taken in the second trimester of pregnancy. All receptors come from a female donor with multiple sclerosis, enrolled in a pregnancy study.

The gene calls are TRBV11-2 and TRBJ1-1, with D possibly matching TRBD1 (5 bases). The CDR3 has 15 residues. V lost 8 bases, J lost 6 bases, and 22 bases lay in between. Germline V gene lookup returns CDR1 SGHAT and CDR2 FQNNGV. CDR3 DNA sequence: TGTGCCAGCCATTCGGGGGACGGGAGTATGGCTGAAGCTTTCTTT. Residues: CASHSGDGSMAEAFF.

The chain couples TRBV7-9 to TRBJ2-1, with D unclear. The V and J ends lost 0 bases and 6 bases respectively, with 3 bases between them. Germline CDR1 reads SEHNR; CDR2 reads FQNEAQ (reference sequence). This CDR3 has 12 residues. The DNA for the CDR3 is TGTGCCAGCAGCTTAGCGCGCAATGAGCAGTTCTTC. This encodes CASSLARNEQFF.

The rearrangement links TRBV6-5 to TRBJ2-4, with TRBD2 as a possible D gene (5 bases). Looked up from germline, CDR1 is MNHEY and CDR2 is SVGAGI. Deletions cut 0 bases from V and 7 bases from J, with 13 bases between. The CDR3 spans 15 residues. The CDR3 nucleotides are TGTGCCAGCAGTTACTCCCCAGCGGATGGGAACATTCAGTACTTC. Protein product: CASSYSPADGNIQYF.

The chain links TRBV15 to TRBJ2-5; TRBD2 aligns across 8 bases. The CDR3 length is 15 residues. Germline assignment: CDR1 LNHNV and CDR2 YYDKDF (reference sequence). The J segment lost 3 bases and the V segment lost 8 bases, leaving 11 bases of the junction unmatched. The CDR3: CATLGLAGGKETQYF. The CDR3 region has the DNA TGTGCCACCCTGGGATTGGCGGGAGGTAAAGAGACCCAGTACTTC.

J is TRBJ1-2 and V is TRBV7-2, with TRBD1 matching over 8 bases. Per the germline V gene, CDR1 is SGHTA and CDR2 is FQGNSA. The trim removed 1 base at V and 8 bases at J, leaving 3 bases unmatched. This CDR3 is built from 13 residues. CDR3 amino acids: CASSLGQGYGYTF. The CDR3 DNA reads TGTGCCAGCAGCTTAGGACAGGGGTACGGCTACACCTTC.

The chain employs TRBV25-1 and TRBJ2-7; tentative D call: TRBD2 (5 bases). Trimming took off 3 bases at V and 2 bases at J, with 11 bases between the two ends. Germline V gives CDR1 MGHDK, CDR2 SYGVNS. This CDR3 spans 14 amino acids. The DNA for the CDR3 is TGTGCCAGCAGTGACCGGGAAGTCCCCTACGAGCAGTACTTC. Translating gives CASSDREVPYEQYF.

The gene calls are TRBV7-3 and TRBJ2-7, with 8 nucleotides matching TRBD1. The germline V gene has CDR1 SGHTA and CDR2 FQGTGA. The CDR3 length is 13 residues. V was pared by 2 bases and J by 5 bases, with 2 bases of the junction left unmatched. The CDR3 coding sequence is TGTGCCAGCAGCTTAGTGACAGGGGACGAGCAGTACTTC. Its protein is CASSLVTGDEQYF. The full variable domain, completed using reference TRBV7-3 and TRBJ2-7, is GAGVSQTPSNKVTEKGKYVELRCDPISGHTALYWYRQSLGQGPEFLIYFQGTGAADDSGLPNDRFFAVRPEGSVSTLKIQRTERGDSAVYLCASSLVTGDEQYFGPGTRLTVT.

The chain carries TRBV13 and TRBJ2-1, with 7 bases fitting TRBD2. This CDR3 region has 15 residues. Unmatched junction bases numbered 4, after V lost 5 bases and J lost 0 bases. Germline values: CDR1 PRHDT, CDR2 FYEKMQ (reference sequence). CDR3 in amino acids: CASSRGRASYNEQFF. In nucleotides, the CDR3 is TGTGCCAGCAGCCGGGGGAGGGCCTCCTACAATGAGCAGTTCTTC.

The rearrangement joins TRBV4-3 to TRBJ2-5; TRBD1 agrees at 7 bases. V dropped 0 bases and J dropped 3; count of bases not matched to a gene: 7. Germline CDR1 LGHNA, CDR2 YSLEER. The CDR3 is made up of 16 amino acids. CDR3 sequence: CASSQDRIGGEETQYF. In nucleotides, the CDR3 is TGCGCCAGCAGCCAAGATCGTATAGGGGGCGAAGAGACCCAGTACTTC.

V and J are TRBV6-5 and TRBJ2-2; 9 bases align to TRBD1. CDR1 MNHEY and CDR2 SVGAGI come from the germline V gene. CDR3 length: 16 residues. V dropped 2 bases and J dropped 4; count of bases not matched to a gene: 5. CDR3 amino acids: CASSYQGQGSTGELFF. The CDR3 DNA reads as TGTGCCAGCAGTTACCAGGGACAGGGAAGCACCGGGGAGCTGTTTTTT.

The rearrangement uses TRBV4-2 and TRBJ2-7; TRBD1 agrees at 8 bases. Unmatched junction bases numbered 7, after V lost 5 bases and J lost 4 bases. The germline V gene has CDR1 LGHNA and CDR2 YNFKEQ. CDR3 length equals 14 residues. The CDR3 sequence: CASSDRDRSYEQYF. Here the CDR3 DNA reads TGTGCCAGCAGCGACCGGGACAGGTCGTACGAGCAGTACTTC.

The V call is TRBV5-1, the J call TRBJ2-1, with D maybe TRBD2 (5 bases). Per germline, CDR1 SGHRS and CDR2 YFSETQ. The CDR3 is 13 residues long. V lost 4 bases and J lost 7, with 12 bases in between. CDR3 in amino acids: CASSDDPGNEQFF. In nucleotides, the CDR3 is TGCGCCAGCAGCGATGACCCGGGAAATGAGCAGTTCTTC.

The rearrangement uses TRBV27 and TRBJ2-1; perhaps TRBD2 as D (5 bases). V was shortened by 6 bases and J by 0 bases, with 9 bases between the two germline ends. This CDR3 has 14 amino acids. In germline, CDR1 is MNHEY, CDR2 SMNVEV (reference sequence). The CDR3 here is CASSGLSSYNEQFF. CDR3 coding DNA: TGTGCCAGCAGCGGACTTTCCTCCTACAATGAGCAGTTCTTC.

This clone has a single count. This sequence joins TRBV7-2 and TRBJ2-6; D may be TRBD2 (5 bases). V lost 3 bases, J lost 0 bases, and 15 bases lay in between. This CDR3 region has 18 residues. Germline lookup yields CDR1 SGHTA and CDR2 FQGNSA. CDR3 sequence: CASSLGPDLYSGANVLTF. In nucleotides, the CDR3 is TGTGCCAGCAGCTTGGGCCCGGACTTATACTCTGGGGCCAACGTCCTGACTTTC.